One and the same sample provided the 8 T cell receptor beta chains below, sequenced in a study of regulatory T cells in long-lasting Graves disease. Sequencing libraries for TCR beta were prepared with iRepertoire HTBI primers and Arm-PCR of CDR3 regions. TCRdb fed the multiplex PCR reads into MiXCR, producing one record per CDR3 protein. There are 400,000 or so distinct CDR3 sequences in the sample; roughly a quarter occur only once, and approximately 26% lies in the top ten. The time point is: persistent/refractory GD, antithyroid drugs over 5 years with positive TRAb. PBMCs provided the RNA from which the TCR library was made. This specimen was peripheral blood mononuclear cells (PBMCs), taken when the disease was refractory, from a patient treated with antithyroid drugs. These receptors were obtained from a female donor with Graves disease.

This clonotype was seen many times. The rearrangement joins TRBV2 to TRBJ2-2, with D perhaps TRBD1 (6 bases). The CDR3 has 14 residues. V was cut by 4 bases and J by 6 bases, with 12 bases left in between. Germline CDR1 and CDR2: SNHLY and FYNNEI. The CDR3 DNA follows: TGTGCCAGCAGTGTCCTCAGGGGTGCCGGGGAGCTGTTTTTT. It specifies CASSVLRGAGELFF.

This chain uses TRBV5-1 with TRBJ1-2; TRBD1 matches at 10 bases. Germline V gene data show CDR1 as SGHRS and CDR2 as YFSETQ. The J segment lost 4 bases and the V segment lost 3 bases, leaving 9 bases of the junction unmatched. The CDR3 spans 16 residues. The CDR3 is CASSSAGTGASYGYTF. The CDR3 region has the DNA TGCGCCAGCAGCTCGGCCGGGACAGGGGCTAGCTATGGCTACACCTTC.

This clonotype was recorded at least ten times. V and J are TRBV12-3 or TRBV12-4 and TRBJ2-5, with D tentatively TRBD1 (5 bases). V was shortened by 2 bases and J by 5 bases, with 18 bases between the two germline ends. The length of the CDR3 is 16 residues. For the CDR3, the DNA is TGTGCCAGCAGTTTAAAGGGGTGGGGCCCTGGGGAGACCCAGTACTTC. It specifies CASSLKGWGPGETQYF.

This clonotype was seen a single time. In nucleotides, the CDR3 is TGTGCCAGCAGACTCCAGGGGGCCCGTCAGCCCCAGCATTTT. Translated: CASRLQGARQPQHF. The rearrangement uses TRBV6-1 and TRBJ1-5; TRBD1 agrees at 8 bases. Trimming took 6 bases from V and 6 from J; bases not matched to a gene: 7. Germline loops: CDR1 MNHNS, CDR2 SASEGT. This CDR3 has 14 amino acids.

In this sample, this clonotype turned up many times. This sequence joins TRBV2 and TRBJ1-5, with D possibly TRBD1 on 6 matching bases. The V gene lost 10 bases and the J gene lost 4 bases, with 14 bases spanning the gap. The CDR3 runs 13 residues. Germline CDR1 and CDR2: SNHLY and FYNNEI. CDR3 nucleotide sequence: TGTGCCACCAAGGGGACACTAAATCAGCCCCAGCATTTT. Its translation is CATKGTLNQPQHF.

This clonotype was seen at least ten times. This chain connects TRBV7-3 to TRBJ2-5; D is possibly TRBD2 (5 bases). Germline lookup yields CDR1 SGHTA and CDR2 FQGTGA. This CDR3 is 13 amino acids long. V shed 8 bases and J shed 0 bases, with 10 bases lying between them. CDR3 residues: CASLREYQETQYF. As DNA, the CDR3 is TGTGCCAGCCTTAGGGAGTACCAAGAGACCCAGTACTTC. The whole variable domain, remainder taken from reference TRBV7-3 and TRBJ2-5, is GAGVSQTPSNKVTEKGKYVELRCDPISGHTALYWYRQSLGQGPEFLIYFQGTGAADDSGLPNDRFFAVRPEGSVSTLKIQRTERGDSAVYLCASLREYQETQYFGPGTRLLVL.

Many counts were recorded for this clonotype. The V and J genes are TRBV28 and TRBJ1-4, with D possibly matching TRBD1 (5 bases). V lost 7 bases to trimming and J lost 8 bases, with 20 bases between them. The CDR3 is made up of 15 amino acids. Germline CDR1 is MDHEN and CDR2 is SYDVKM. The DNA for the CDR3 is TGTGCCAGCATCACGCCCTTCGGGGCAGGGGAAAAACTGTTTTTT. This codes for CASITPFGAGEKLFF.

The chain is built from TRBV7-3 and TRBJ2-5, with a tentative D call TRBD1 (6 bases). The CDR3 is 14 amino acids. CDR1 SGHTA and CDR2 FQGTGA come from the germline V gene. Trimming took off 5 bases at V and 5 bases at J, with 15 bases between the two ends. CDR3 sequence: CASSQTGGLETQYF. The CDR3 region has the DNA TGTGCCAGCAGCCAAACTGGGGGCCTTGAGACCCAGTACTTC. The full variable domain, in which reference TRBV7-3 and TRBJ2-5 provide the parts outside the CDR3, is GAGVSQTPSNKVTEKGKYVELRCDPISGHTALYWYRQSLGQGPEFLIYFQGTGAADDSGLPNDRFFAVRPEGSVSTLKIQRTERGDSAVYLCASSQTGGLETQYFGPGTRLLVL.